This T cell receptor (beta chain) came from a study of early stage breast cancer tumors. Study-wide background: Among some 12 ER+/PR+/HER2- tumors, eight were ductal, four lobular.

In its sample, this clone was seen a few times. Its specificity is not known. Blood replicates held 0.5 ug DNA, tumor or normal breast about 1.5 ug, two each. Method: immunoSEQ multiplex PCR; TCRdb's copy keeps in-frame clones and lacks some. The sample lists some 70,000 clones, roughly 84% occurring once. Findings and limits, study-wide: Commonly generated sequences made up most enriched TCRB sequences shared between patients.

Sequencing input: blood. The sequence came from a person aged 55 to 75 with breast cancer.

Here the CDR3 reads CASSPVSGDSGAYEQYF. The CDR3 nucleotides read TGTGCCAGCTCACCAGTTAGCGGTGATAGCGGTGCCTACGAGCAGTACTTC. The V and J genes are TRBV18 and TRBJ2-7, with D possibly TRBD2 on 6 matching bases. CDR3 length: 17 amino acids. Deletions cut 2 bases from V and 2 bases from J, with 19 bases between. The germline gives CDR1 KGHSH, CDR2 LQKENI.